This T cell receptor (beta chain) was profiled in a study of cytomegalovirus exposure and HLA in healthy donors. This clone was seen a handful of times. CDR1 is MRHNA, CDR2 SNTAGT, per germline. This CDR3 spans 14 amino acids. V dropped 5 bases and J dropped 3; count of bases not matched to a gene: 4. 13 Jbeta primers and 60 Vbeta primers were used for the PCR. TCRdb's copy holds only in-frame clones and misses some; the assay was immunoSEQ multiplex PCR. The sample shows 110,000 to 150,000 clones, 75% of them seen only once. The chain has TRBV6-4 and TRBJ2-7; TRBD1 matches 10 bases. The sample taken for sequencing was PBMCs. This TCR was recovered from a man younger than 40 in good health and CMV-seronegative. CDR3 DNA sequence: TGTGCCAGCAGTCCCGGGACAGGGGACTACGAGCAGTACTTC. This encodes CASSPGTGDYEQYF.